These 9 T cell receptor beta chains came from one sample sequenced in a study of blood T cell repertoires in COVID-19. Only in-frame clones appear in the TCRdb table, and some are missing; sequencing was by immunoSEQ multiplex PCR. The table has hundreds of thousands of clones, 83% seen once. The sample consisted of peripheral blood. Receptors originate from a woman aged 25 to 45 with COVID-19, enrolled during active disease.

The chain carries TRBV6-5 and TRBJ1-1, with unresolved D. The germline CDR1 and CDR2 sequences are MNHEY and SVGAGI. Deletions cut 6 bases from V and 7 bases from J, with 12 bases between. The CDR3 has 12 amino acids. The CDR3 loop is CASSSSPGEAFF. The CDR3 region has the DNA TGTGCCAGCAGCTCTAGTCCGGGTGAAGCTTTCTTT.

This clone turned up a few times. Different DNA sequences within this sample yield the same CDR3. The rearrangement uses TRBV7-2 and TRBJ1-1; 9 bases match TRBD1. The CDR3 has 13 amino acids. Trimming cost V 4 bases and J 4 bases; bases outside gene matches: 1. Germline CDR1 is SGHTA and CDR2 is FQGNSA. For the CDR3, the DNA is TGTGCCAGCAGCTCGGACAGGGGCACTGAAGCTTTCTTT. Translating it yields CASSSDRGTEAFF.

The DNA for the CDR3 is TGTGCCAGCCTTCCGATTAGCGGGAGGTCCCCCTACAATGAGCAGTTCTTC. This gives the protein CASLPISGRSPYNEQFF. The chain links TRBV27 to TRBJ2-1, with 10 nucleotides matching TRBD2. The CDR3 spans 17 residues. Germline CDR1 reads MNHEY; CDR2 reads SMNVEV (reference sequence). Trimming cost V 8 bases and J 2 bases; bases outside gene matches: 12.

J is TRBJ2-5 and V is TRBV5-4; TRBD2 matches 14 bases. Germline V gene lookup returns CDR1 SGHNT and CDR2 YYREEE (reference sequence). J gave up 6 bases and V 5 bases, and 9 bases lay outside the gene matches. The CDR3 is 16 amino acids. The CDR3 nucleotides read TGTGCCAGCAGTTCCGGGACTAGCGGGAGAGTGAAGACCCAGTACTTC. As protein: CASSSGTSGRVKTQYF.

V usage is TRBV6-5 and J usage is TRBJ1-2; D unclear. V lost 4 bases to trimming and J lost 8 bases, with 17 bases between them. This CDR3 has 14 residues. Germline lookup yields CDR1 MNHEY and CDR2 SVGAGI. Written as DNA, the CDR3 is TGTGCCAGCAGTTCCGGAATAGACACGGGAGGCTACACCTTC. Encoded protein: CASSSGIDTGGYTF.

The V gene is TRBV5-1, the J gene TRBJ2-5; 8 positions match TRBD1. V was pared by 3 bases and J by 2 bases, with 3 bases of the junction left unmatched. This CDR3 spans 14 amino acids. The V gene's germline CDR1 is SGHRS and CDR2 YFSETQ. The CDR3 bases are TGCGCCAGCAGCTCGGACAGGGCTCAAGAGACCCAGTACTTC. It encodes CASSSDRAQETQYF.

The genes are TRBV7-2 and TRBJ2-3, with D tentatively TRBD1 (6 bases). The CDR3 is 15 amino acids. Germline V lookup: CDR1 SGHTA, CDR2 FQGNSA. V was pared by 1 base and J by 2 bases, with 10 bases between. This chain's CDR3 is CASSLGTAYTDTQYF. The CDR3 nucleotides read TGTGCCAGCAGCTTAGGGACAGCCTACACAGATACGCAGTATTTT.

J is TRBJ2-7 and V is TRBV4-3; TRBD1 might be the D (6 bases). The CDR3 runs to 14 residues. Germline V lookup: CDR1 LGHNA, CDR2 YSLEER. The V end was cut by 4 bases, the J end by 3 bases, with 13 bases between. The CDR3 DNA reads TGCGCCAGCAGCCCGAATCTACAGGGCTACGAGCAGTACTTC. Amino acid sequence: CASSPNLQGYEQYF.

This chain links TRBV5-6 with TRBJ2-1, with TRBD2 matching over 12 bases. This CDR3 has 18 amino acids. Trimming removed 3 bases from V and 4 bases from J; junction bases left unmatched: 11. Germline V lookup: CDR1 SGHDT, CDR2 YYEEEE. CDR3 amino acids: CASSSAGPGLAGYNEQFF. CDR3 sequence (DNA): TGTGCCAGCAGCTCCGCAGGGCCGGGACTAGCGGGTTACAATGAGCAGTTCTTC. The full variable domain, in which reference TRBV5-6 and TRBJ2-1 provide the parts outside the CDR3, is DAGVTQSPTHLIKTRGQQVTLRCSPKSGHDTVSWYQQALGQGPQFIFQYYEEEERQRGNFPDRFSGHQFPNYSSELNVNALLLGDSALYLCASSSAGPGLAGYNEQFFGPGTRLTVL.